One sample yielded the 11 T cell receptor beta chains listed below, sequenced in a study of CD8 T cells in ankylosing spondylitis. For these receptors, no antigen is known. One entry per CDR3 protein, called by TCRdb with MiXCR from the 5' RACE reads. The table shows about 440,000 distinct CDR3 sequences, with about a sixth occurring only once. General study results and limits: It appeared that ankylosing spondylitis blood was characterized by a TCR beta motif of several highly homologous variants.

Specimen: blood, either unsorted or a sorted T cell fraction (not recorded which). These receptors were collected from a male donor with ankylosing spondylitis.

The chain joins TRBV5-1 to TRBJ2-2, with 7 positions matching TRBD2. The trim removed 3 bases at V and 9 bases at J, leaving 8 bases unmatched. Germline V gene lookup returns CDR1 SGHRS and CDR2 YFSETQ. CDR3 length: 14 residues. The CDR3 DNA follows: TGCGCCAGCAGCTGGGCGGGAGCTATCCGGGAGCTGTTTTTT. It codes for CASSWAGAIRELFF.

The sample holds many counts of this clonotype. The V and J genes are TRBV7-2 and TRBJ2-3; D is uncertain. This CDR3 region has 15 residues. The V gene's germline CDR1 is SGHTA and CDR2 FQGNSA. Trimming removed 1 base from V and 2 bases from J, with 10 bases in between. The CDR3 DNA sequence: TGTGCCAGCAGCTTAGGAGGTCACCCCACAGATACGCAGTATTTT. Translation gives CASSLGGHPTDTQYF.

The V and J genes are TRBV5-6 and TRBJ2-3; 13 bases align to TRBD2. The J segment lost 0 bases and the V segment lost 4 bases, leaving 5 bases of the junction unmatched. CDR1 and CDR2 (germline): SGHDT, YYEEEE. The CDR3 has 17 residues. The DNA of the CDR3 is TGTGCCAGCAGCCTAGGACTAGCGGGAGTCAGCACAGATACGCAGTATTTT. It specifies CASSLGLAGVSTDTQYF. Filled out from reference TRBV5-6 and TRBJ2-3, the complete variable domain reads DAGVTQSPTHLIKTRGQQVTLRCSPKSGHDTVSWYQQALGQGPQFIFQYYEEEERQRGNFPDRFSGHQFPNYSSELNVNALLLGDSALYLCASSLGLAGVSTDTQYFGPGTRLTVL.

This clonotype was detected ten times or more. V and J are TRBV25-1 and TRBJ1-1; D might be TRBD1 (6 bases). With 7 bases removed from V and 4 bases from J, the gap between germline ends came to 13 bases. CDR3 length equals 13 residues. Germline CDR1 MGHDK, CDR2 SYGVNS. The CDR3 protein is CASKGGVSTEAFF. The CDR3 DNA follows: TGTGCCAGCAAAGGGGGTGTTAGCACTGAAGCTTTCTTT. The variable domain in full, completed from reference TRBV25-1 and TRBJ1-1, reads EADIYQTPRYLVIGTGKKITLECSQTMGHDKMYWYQQDPGMELHLIHYSYGVNSTEKGDLSSESTVSRIRTEHFPLTLESARPSHTSQYLCASKGGVSTEAFFGQGTRLTVV.

The chain's CDR3 is CASSLRAAGRETQYF. CDR3 sequence (DNA): TGTGCCAGCAGCTTACGGGCGGCCGGGCGGGAGACCCAGTACTTC. The chain couples TRBV7-9 to TRBJ2-5; D gene ambiguous. Trimming cost V 2 bases and J 5 bases, with 15 bases left between them. In germline, CDR1 is SEHNR, CDR2 FQNEAQ (reference sequence). The CDR3 has 15 amino acids.

The sample holds a few counts of this clonotype. This rearrangement joins TRBV6-1 to TRBJ1-1; unclear D gene. The CDR3 has 13 amino acids. The V gene lost 5 bases and the J gene lost 0 bases, with 7 bases spanning the gap. CDR1 and CDR2 (germline): MNHNS, SASEGT. CDR3 protein: CASSNQLNTEAFF. DNA for the CDR3: TGTGCCAGCAGTAATCAATTGAACACTGAAGCTTTCTTT.

This clonotype has a count of ten or more. This chain joins TRBV12-3 or TRBV12-4 and TRBJ2-1; TRBD2 matches 15 bases. J was trimmed by 13 bases and V by 5 bases; bases with no gene match: 9. The CDR3 is 15 amino acids. The CDR3 here is CASSAGTSGRSGQFF. The CDR3 DNA follows: TGTGCCAGCAGTGCCGGGACTAGCGGGAGGAGCGGACAGTTCTTC.

The V gene is TRBV15, the J gene TRBJ2-7; D uncertain. Germline-derived CDR1 and CDR2 are LNHNV and YYDKDF (reference sequence). V dropped 0 bases and J dropped 3 bases, with 9 bases sitting between them. CDR3 length equals 14 residues. CDR3 sequence: CATSRDSGFYEQYF. The DNA of the CDR3 is TGTGCCACCAGCAGAGATTCAGGATTCTACGAGCAGTACTTC.

J is TRBJ2-7 and V is TRBV4-1, with 8 positions matching TRBD2. J lost 2 bases, V lost 4 bases, and 10 bases had no gene match. This CDR3 is 16 amino acids long. CDR1 is MGHRA, CDR2 YSYEKL, per germline. The CDR3 coding sequence is TGCGCCAGCAGCCCCGAGGCGGGAGGTTTGACCTACGAGCAGTACTTC. Its translation: CASSPEAGGLTYEQYF.

This clonotype occurred a few times. This chain uses TRBV20-1 with TRBJ1-2; maybe TRBD1 (6 bases). Trimming took off 0 bases at V and 2 bases at J, with 16 bases between the two ends. The CDR3 has 16 amino acids. Germline V lookup: CDR1 DFQATT, CDR2 SNEGSKA (reference sequence). The CDR3 nucleotides are TGCAGTGCTAGAGACCTGTTAAGGGACACCAACTATGGCTACACCTTC. Residues: CSARDLLRDTNYGYTF.

The chain has TRBV5-6 and TRBJ2-3; D may correspond to TRBD1 or TRBD2 (5 bases each). Germline CDR1 reads SGHDT; CDR2 reads YYEEEE. Trimming pared 4 bases from V and 3 bases from J, leaving 18 bases between. The CDR3 is 16 residues long. The CDR3: CASSPGAVYRTDTQYF. The CDR3 DNA sequence: TGTGCCAGCAGCCCCGGGGCCGTCTATAGGACAGATACGCAGTATTTT.